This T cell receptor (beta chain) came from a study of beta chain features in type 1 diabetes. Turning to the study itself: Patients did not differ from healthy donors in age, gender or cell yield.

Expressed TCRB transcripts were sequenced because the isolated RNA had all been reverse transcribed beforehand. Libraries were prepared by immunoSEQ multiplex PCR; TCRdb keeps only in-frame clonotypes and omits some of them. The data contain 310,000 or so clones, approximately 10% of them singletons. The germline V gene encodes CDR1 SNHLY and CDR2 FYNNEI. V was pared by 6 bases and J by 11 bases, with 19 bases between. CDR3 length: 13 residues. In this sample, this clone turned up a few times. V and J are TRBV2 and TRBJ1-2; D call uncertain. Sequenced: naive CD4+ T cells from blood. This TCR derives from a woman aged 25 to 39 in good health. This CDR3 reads CASSPPVGGVYTF. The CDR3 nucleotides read TGTGCCAGCAGCCCCCCCGTCGGCGGGGTATACACCTTC.